Listed below are T cell receptor beta chains from one sample, sequenced in a study of identical twins' blood T cells. TCRdb re-analysed the 5' RACE reads in MiXCR, keeping a single row per CDR3 protein. The sample lists a few hundred thousand distinct CDR3 sequences, over 25% occurring once. Sequenced input: PBMCs. Receptors originate from a woman aged 18-49 years in good health. The CDR3 runs from the conserved cysteine through the conserved F or W. D genes are given only for firm matches. Only part of the rows carry a size: once, few, many, or a class if the clone is expanded.

J: TRBJ2-5; D: .; V: TRBV5-1; size: many; CDR3: CASSWRGTRQETQYF; DNA: TGCGCCAGCAGCTGGAGAGGGACGAGGCAAGAGACCCAGTACTTC
J: TRBJ2-1; D: .; V: TRBV13; size: few; CDR3: CASSLEVYNEQFF; DNA: TGTGCCAGCAGCTTAGAGGTCTACAATGAGCAGTTCTTC
J: TRBJ2-7; D: TRBD2; V: TRBV20-1; size: .; CDR3: CSARDQKREAYEQYF; DNA: TGCAGTGCTAGAGATCAGAAGCGGGAGGCCTACGAGCAGTACTTC
J: TRBJ1-3; D: TRBD1; V: TRBV20-1; size: .; CDR3: CSAGQGPGNTIYF; DNA: TGCAGTGCTGGACAGGGTCCTGGAAACACCATATATTTT
J: TRBJ1-3; D: TRBD1; V: TRBV6-5; size: .; CDR3: CASSYSWDSSGNTIYF; DNA: TGTGCCAGCAGTTACTCGTGGGACAGCTCTGGAAACACCATATATTTT
J: TRBJ2-3; D: .; V: TRBV20-1; size: .; CDR3: CSARDLMRTDTQYF; DNA: TGCAGTGCTAGGGACTTGATGAGGACAGATACGCAGTATTTT
J: TRBJ2-3; D: TRBD1; V: TRBV7-9; size: .; CDR3: CASASTGGTDTQYF; DNA: TGTGCCAGCGCCTCGACAGGGGGCACAGATACGCAGTATTTT
J: TRBJ2-7; D: .; V: TRBV5-1; size: few; CDR3: CASCRRASSYEQYF; DNA: TGCGCCAGCTGCCGGAGGGCGAGCTCCTACGAGCAGTACTTC
J: TRBJ2-2; D: .; V: TRBV12-3/TRBV12-4; size: .; CDR3: CANSFRGTGELFF; DNA: TGTGCCAACAGTTTTAGGGGAACCGGGGAGCTGTTTTTT
J: TRBJ2-3; D: .; V: TRBV7-8; size: .; CDR3: CASSFIHTSTDTQYF; DNA: TGTGCCAGCAGCTTCATCCATACTAGCACAGATACGCAGTATTTT
J: TRBJ1-4; D: TRBD1; V: TRBV6-6; size: .; CDR3: CASRDRGNEKLFF; DNA: TGTGCCAGCAGGGACAGGGGAAATGAAAAACTGTTTTTT
J: TRBJ2-1; D: .; V: TRBV6-5; size: .; CDR3: CASSYLGQGSNEQFF; DNA: TGTGCCAGCAGTTACCTCGGGCAGGGGAGCAATGAGCAGTTCTTC
J: TRBJ2-7; D: .; V: TRBV20-1; size: once; CDR3: CSAREVQPYDQYF; DNA: TGCAGTGCTAGAGAGGTCCAGCCCTACGACCAGTACTTC
J: TRBJ2-1; D: .; V: TRBV6-6; size: .; CDR3: CASSSPQRDNEQFF; DNA: TGTGCCAGCAGCTCCCCTCAGCGAGACAATGAGCAGTTCTTC
J: TRBJ1-1; D: .; V: TRBV2; size: .; CDR3: CASSGLGGLTEAFF; DNA: TGTGCCAGCAGTGGTTTAGGTGGTTTAACTGAAGCTTTCTTT
J: TRBJ2-1; D: .; V: TRBV20-1; size: few; CDR3: CSAPELAEKSEQFF; DNA: TGCAGTGCCCCCGAGTTAGCGGAAAAGAGTGAGCAGTTCTTC
J: TRBJ1-1; D: .; V: TRBV27; size: few; CDR3: CASTPLAARGWTEAFF; DNA: TGTGCCAGCACCCCCCTAGCGGCCCGGGGATGGACTGAAGCTTTCTTT
J: TRBJ1-5; D: TRBD1; V: TRBV20-1; size: .; CDR3: CSAGRQGDSNQPQHF; DNA: TGCAGTGCGGGACGACAGGGCGATAGCAATCAGCCCCAGCATTTT
J: TRBJ1-1; D: .; V: TRBV3-1; size: .; CDR3: CASTPRWRIQDWDTEAFF; DNA: TGTGCCAGCACCCCCAGATGGCGGATACAAGATTGGGACACTGAAGCTTTCTTT
J: TRBJ2-2; D: .; V: TRBV5-1; size: .; CDR3: CASRQISGTVIFTGELFF; DNA: TGCGCCAGCAGGCAAATCTCCGGGACCGTAATTTTTACCGGGGAGCTGTTTTTT
J: TRBJ2-5; D: TRBD1; V: TRBV20-1; size: .; CDR3: CSANRGETQYF; DNA: TGCAGTGCTAACAGGGGAGAGACCCAGTACTTC
J: TRBJ2-1; D: TRBD2; V: TRBV4-1; size: .; CDR3: CASSQGTRAEQFF; DNA: TGCGCCAGCAGCCAAGGGACTAGGGCAGAGCAGTTCTTC
J: TRBJ1-4; D: .; V: TRBV20-1; size: .; CDR3: CSARGTPGAGYEKLFF; DNA: TGCAGTGCTAGAGGCACCCCAGGGGCCGGTTATGAAAAACTGTTTTTT
J: TRBJ2-1; D: .; V: TRBV10-3; size: .; CDR3: CAISAAGTYNEQFF; DNA: TGTGCCATCAGTGCGGCGGGAACCTACAATGAGCAGTTCTTC
J: TRBJ1-6; D: .; V: TRBV6-6; size: few; CDR3: CASSYSERVGSPLHF; DNA: TGTGCCAGCAGTTACTCGGAGAGGGTTGGATCACCCCTCCACTTT
J: TRBJ1-1; D: .; V: TRBV29-1; size: many; CDR3: CSVEGRFEAFF; DNA: TGCAGCGTGGAGGGACGGTTTGAAGCTTTCTTT
J: TRBJ1-2; D: .; V: TRBV27; size: few; CDR3: CASSLSSVSGYTF; DNA: TGTGCCAGCTCTCTGAGTTCGGTCTCTGGCTACACCTTC
J: TRBJ2-3; D: .; V: TRBV20-1; size: .; CDR3: CSLRRSTDTQYF; DNA: TGCAGTCTTCGGCGGTCCACAGATACGCAGTATTTT
J: TRBJ1-4; D: .; V: TRBV20-1; size: .; CDR3: CSARDLRHPKLFF; DNA: TGCAGTGCTAGAGATCTCAGGCACCCCAAACTGTTTTTT
J: TRBJ1-1; D: .; V: TRBV6-2/TRBV6-3; size: few; CDR3: CASSYSRDTEAFF; DNA: TGTGCCAGCAGTTACTCGAGAGACACTGAAGCTTTCTTT
J: TRBJ1-1; D: .; V: TRBV6-2/TRBV6-3; size: few; CDR3: CASDIPGPGGTEAFF; DNA: TGTGCCAGCGATATCCCGGGACCGGGGGGAACTGAAGCTTTCTTT
J: TRBJ1-4; D: .; V: TRBV5-1; size: .; CDR3: CASSLIGANEKLFF; DNA: TGCGCCAGCAGTCTTATCGGGGCGAATGAAAAACTGTTTTTT
J: TRBJ2-5; D: TRBD2; V: TRBV5-1; size: .; CDR3: CASSFGRLAGHQETQYF; DNA: TGCGCCAGCAGCTTTGGACGGCTAGCGGGACACCAAGAGACCCAGTACTTC
J: TRBJ2-3; D: .; V: TRBV7-9; size: .; CDR3: CASSPTSTDTQYF; DNA: TGTGCCAGCAGCCCGACTAGCACAGATACGCAGTATTTT
J: TRBJ2-3; D: TRBD2; V: TRBV4-3; size: .; CDR3: CASSQESGSGHTQYF; DNA: TGCGCCAGCAGCCAGGAAAGCGGGAGTGGGCATACGCAGTATTTT
J: TRBJ2-7; D: .; V: TRBV6-2/TRBV6-3; size: .; CDR3: CASSLKGVYEQYF; DNA: TGTGCCAGCAGTTTAAAGGGCGTCTACGAGCAGTACTTC
J: TRBJ2-1; D: TRBD2; V: TRBV7-8; size: many; CDR3: CASSPRTSSTYNEQFF; DNA: TGTGCCAGCAGCCCGCGGACTAGCAGCACCTACAATGAGCAGTTCTTC
J: TRBJ1-6; D: TRBD1; V: TRBV7-9; size: .; CDR3: CASSPLTGSNSPLHF; DNA: TGTGCCAGCAGCCCACTGACAGGGTCTAATTCACCCCTCCACTTT
J: TRBJ1-1; D: .; V: TRBV2; size: .; CDR3: CASSNQGWTEAFF; DNA: TGTGCCAGCAGTAATCAGGGATGGACTGAAGCTTTCTTT
J: TRBJ1-1; D: TRBD1; V: TRBV5-5; size: many; CDR3: CASSLQGAPNTEAFF; DNA: TGTGCCAGCAGCTTACAGGGGGCACCGAACACTGAAGCTTTCTTT
J: TRBJ1-5; D: .; V: TRBV4-3; size: .; CDR3: CASSQVRGWPQHF; DNA: TGCGCCAGCAGCCAAGTGAGAGGTTGGCCCCAGCATTTT
J: TRBJ1-2; D: .; V: TRBV7-9; size: many; CDR3: CASSPPKGLGYGYTF; DNA: TGTGCCAGCAGCCCACCGAAGGGGCTAGGCTATGGCTACACCTTC
J: TRBJ2-5; D: TRBD1; V: TRBV12-3/TRBV12-4; size: many; CDR3: CASSLTTGETQYF; DNA: TGTGCCAGCAGTCTTACGACAGGGGAGACCCAGTACTTC
J: TRBJ1-1; D: TRBD1; V: TRBV6-2/TRBV6-3; size: .; CDR3: CATLTGWSAFF; DNA: TGTGCCACCCTGACAGGGTGGTCAGCTTTCTTT
J: TRBJ2-2; D: .; V: TRBV19; size: few; CDR3: CASSQTWGRTRTGELFF; DNA: TGTGCCAGTAGCCAAACCTGGGGCAGGACGAGGACCGGGGAGCTGTTTTTT